These 24 T cell receptor beta chains originate from one sample sequenced in a study of shared clonotypes between healthy human individuals. Produced via immunoSEQ multiplex PCR; TCRdb's table is partial and in-frame only. The sample includes about 1.1 million clones, around 78% of them seen just once. The source material was memory CD4+ T cells from PBMCs. Subset meaning: CD45RA-negative fraction. The receptor source for this set is a young man in good health. Some clones in this sample may be carry-over from other donors' samples.

On this clone itself: The sample holds other DNA sequences that translate to the same CDR3. J is TRBJ2-2 and V is TRBV5-1; D is perhaps TRBD1 or TRBD2 (5 bases each). The germline gives CDR1 SGHRS, CDR2 YFSETQ. This CDR3 region has 14 residues. Trimming pared 0 bases from V and 5 bases from J, leaving 8 bases between. CDR3 nucleotide sequence: TGCGCCAGCAGCTTGGGCAGGGAGACCGGGGAGCTGTTTTTT. Translating it yields CASSLGRETGELFF.

This clone has a handful of counts. A clone one base away is much larger, so this may be a read error. The sample holds other DNA sequences that translate to the same CDR3. V and J are TRBV2 and TRBJ2-1; D unclear. Trimming cost V 3 bases and J 3 bases, with 0 bases left between them. Per the germline V gene, CDR1 is SNHLY and CDR2 is FYNNEI. The CDR3 spans 11 residues. CDR3 nucleotides: TGTGCCAGCAGTGACTACAATGAGCAGTTCTTC. Protein: CASSDYNEQFF. Using reference TRBV2 and TRBJ2-1 for the parts outside the CDR3, the full variable domain is EPEVTQTPSHQVTQMGQEVILRCVPISNHLYFYWYRQILGQKVEFLVSFYNNEISEKSEIFDDQFSVERPDGSNFTLKIRSTKLEDSAMYFCASSDYNEQFFGPGTRLTVL.

The rearrangement joins TRBV27 to TRBJ2-3, with 8 bases lining up with TRBD2. The germline CDR1 and CDR2 sequences are MNHEY and SMNVEV (reference sequence). The CDR3 covers 15 residues. The V and J ends lost 3 bases and 7 bases, in that order; junction bases with no gene match: 9. CDR3 bases: TGTGCCAGCAGTTTCACACGGGAGGGAGTAAATACGCAGTATTTT. Protein product: CASSFTREGVNTQYF.

The V and J genes are TRBV15 and TRBJ2-7; D gene ambiguous. The length of the CDR3 is 14 residues. Trimming shortened V by 1 base and J by 3 bases, and 10 bases separated the two germline ends. Germline lookup yields CDR1 LNHNV and CDR2 YYDKDF (reference sequence). The CDR3 region has the DNA TGTGCCACCAGCAGAGGGGCCAGAAACTACGAGCAGTACTTC. It specifies CATSRGARNYEQYF.

J is TRBJ1-3 and V is TRBV5-1, with TRBD1 as a possible D gene (5 bases). This CDR3 spans 15 amino acids. Trimming pared 4 bases from V and 0 bases from J, leaving 11 bases between. Germline V gene sequence: CDR1 SGHRS, CDR2 YFSETQ. DNA of the CDR3: TGCGCCAGCAGCCCAGGGACGGTCTCTGGAAACACCATATATTTT. This gives the protein CASSPGTVSGNTIYF.

A few counts support this clone. The V call is TRBV7-9, the J call TRBJ1-1; D unclear. In germline, CDR1 is SEHNR, CDR2 FQNEAQ (reference sequence). V lost 1 base to trimming and J lost 10 bases, with 13 bases between them. CDR3 size: 13 residues. The CDR3 loop is CASSLDGGVVAFF. The DNA of the CDR3 is TGTGCCAGCAGCTTAGATGGTGGGGTAGTAGCTTTCTTT.

The V call is TRBV5-6, the J call TRBJ1-2; tentatively, D is TRBD1 (5 bases). The CDR3 has 13 amino acids. Germline V gene lookup returns CDR1 SGHDT and CDR2 YYEEEE. V was trimmed by 0 bases and J by 7 bases, leaving 10 bases between them. The CDR3 coding sequence is TGTGCCAGCAGCTTGGCCGGGCAGGGTGGCTACACCTTC. It specifies CASSLAGQGGYTF.

V gene TRBV4-1 combines with J gene TRBJ1-2, with D perhaps TRBD1 (5 bases). The CDR3 spans 15 residues. The germline V and J ends were trimmed by 1 base and 7 bases, with 16 bases remaining between them. Germline-derived CDR1 and CDR2 are MGHRA and YSYEKL. In DNA form, the CDR3 reads TGCGCCAGCAGCCAAGGCCTAGCGGGACCCCGTGGCTACACCTTC. Residues: CASSQGLAGPRGYTF.

A word on this clone: A far larger clone is off by one base, so a read error is likely. The CDR3 DNA reads as TGTGCCAGCAGCTCAAGACTAGCGATGAACACCGGGGAGCTGTTTTTT. Its translation is CASSSRLAMNTGELFF. The chain combines TRBV11-2 with TRBJ2-2, with 8 bases identical to TRBD2. Germline CDR1 reads SGHAT; CDR2 reads FQNNGV. The CDR3 has 16 residues. V lost 4 bases to trimming and J lost 1 base; unmatched junction nucleotides: 5. The full variable domain, its missing parts supplied by reference TRBV11-2 and TRBJ2-2, is EAGVAQSPRYKIIEKRQSVAFWCNPISGHATLYWYQQILGQGPKLLIQFQNNGVVDDSQLPKDRFSAERLKGVDSTLKIQPAKLEDSAVYLCASSSRLAMNTGELFFGEGSRLTVL.

This clone was detected once. V is TRBV2 and J is TRBJ1-5; the D is unclear. Germline lookup yields CDR1 SNHLY and CDR2 FYNNEI. The CDR3 consists of 16 residues. V was clipped by 8 bases and J by 0 bases, with 17 bases between them. CDR3 DNA sequence: TGTGCCAGCGGGCGGGCAGAACTTTATAGCAATCAGCCCCAGCATTTT. Protein sequence: CASGRAELYSNQPQHF.

In this sample, this clone turned up a few times. This chain joins TRBV28 and TRBJ1-2, with TRBD1 matching 9 bases. This CDR3 has 15 amino acids. Germline CDR1 is MDHEN and CDR2 is SYDVKM. With V trimmed by 5 bases and J by 4 bases, 8 bases remained unmatched. The CDR3 here is CASSVPGQGLYGYTF. The CDR3 DNA reads as TGTGCCAGCAGTGTACCGGGACAGGGACTCTATGGCTACACCTTC.

The gene calls are TRBV4-2 and TRBJ1-1; D is unresolved. Germline assignment: CDR1 LGHNA and CDR2 YNFKEQ. The V and J ends lost 3 bases and 4 bases respectively, with 12 bases between them. The CDR3 runs to 14 residues. CDR3 protein: CASSHDLSGTEAFF. In DNA form, the CDR3 reads TGTGCCAGCAGCCACGACTTAAGCGGCACTGAAGCTTTCTTT.

The chain joins TRBV27 to TRBJ2-1, with 9 bases matching TRBD1. CDR1 and CDR2 from the germline V gene are MNHEY and SMNVEV (reference sequence). CDR3 length equals 17 residues. The trim removed 6 bases at V and 15 bases at J, leaving 24 bases unmatched. The CDR3 spells CASSPGRPQRQGVRPFF. The CDR3 DNA sequence: TGTGCCAGCAGCCCCGGCCGACCCCAGAGACAGGGGGTGCGCCCGTTCTTC.

This chain uses TRBV7-2 with TRBJ2-3, with TRBD2 identical over 8 bases. CDR1 SGHTA and CDR2 FQGNSA come from the germline V gene. V shed 5 bases and J 2 bases; nucleotides not matched to a gene: 12. This CDR3 is 17 amino acids long. The CDR3 spells CASSPLVAGGFTDTQYF. In DNA form, the CDR3 reads TGTGCCAGCAGCCCCTTAGTTGCGGGAGGTTTCACAGATACGCAGTATTTT. The full variable domain, completed using reference TRBV7-2 and TRBJ2-3, is GAGVSQSPSNKVTEKGKDVELRCDPISGHTALYWYRQSLGQGLEFLIYFQGNSAPDKSGLPSDRFSAERTGGSVSTLTIQRTQQEDSAVYLCASSPLVAGGFTDTQYFGPGTRLTVL.

J is TRBJ1-3 and V is TRBV11-2; D remains ambiguous. Trimming removed 3 bases at V and 4 bases at J, with 10 bases between. CDR3 size: 14 residues. Germline lookup yields CDR1 SGHAT and CDR2 FQNNGV. The CDR3 spells CASSLVPVGNTIYF. The CDR3 DNA is TGTGCCAGCAGCTTGGTGCCGGTCGGAAACACCATATATTTT. Looking up the rest from reference TRBV11-2 and TRBJ1-3 gives the full variable domain: EAGVAQSPRYKIIEKRQSVAFWCNPISGHATLYWYQQILGQGPKLLIQFQNNGVVDDSQLPKDRFSAERLKGVDSTLKIQPAKLEDSAVYLCASSLVPVGNTIYFGEGSWLTVV.

This clone showed up just a few times. With a much larger clone just one base away, this may be a read error. V and J are TRBV28 and TRBJ1-1; D gene uncertain. Germline CDR1 reads MDHEN; CDR2 reads SYDVKM. V was shortened by 5 bases and J by 1 base, with 8 bases between the two germline ends. The CDR3 contains 13 residues. DNA of the CDR3: TGTGCCAGCAGTGAGTGGGGGAACACTGAAGCTTTCTTT. Its translation is CASSEWGNTEAFF.

The CDR3 nucleotides read TGTGCCAGCAGTTACTATCTTACCGGGGAGCTGTTTTTT. The encoded protein is CASSYYLTGELFF. The chain carries TRBV6-5 and TRBJ2-2; D gene uncertain. The CDR3 contains 13 residues. The germline CDR1 and CDR2 sequences are MNHEY and SVGAGI. V lost 1 base, J lost 5 bases, and 5 bases lay in between.

The rearrangement links TRBV5-5 to TRBJ1-2, with 10 nucleotides matching TRBD1. The germline CDR1 and CDR2 sequences are SGHKS and YYEKEE (reference sequence). With 3 bases clipped from V and 6 bases from J, the junction kept 2 bases outside the gene matches. The length of the CDR3 is 13 residues. CDR3 sequence: CASSSGQGDGYTF. The CDR3 DNA is TGTGCCAGCAGCTCTGGACAGGGGGATGGCTACACCTTC.

The CDR3 sequence: CASSVGLAANTGELFF. Written as DNA, the CDR3 is TGTGCCAGCAGTGTGGGACTAGCGGCGAACACCGGGGAGCTGTTTTTT. J is TRBJ2-2 and V is TRBV6-1; TRBD2 aligns across 11 bases. The CDR3 spans 16 residues. V was clipped by 4 bases and J by 0 bases; unmatched bases: 1. CDR1 is MNHNS and CDR2 is SASEGT in the germline V gene.

This CDR3 reads CASSPGGGSYTF. The CDR3 bases are TGTGCCAGCAGCCCGGGGGGTGGGAGCTACACCTTC. V usage is TRBV5-4 and J usage is TRBJ1-2; a possible D gene is TRBD1 (5 bases). Trimming pared 4 bases from V and 9 bases from J, leaving 13 bases between. The V gene's germline CDR1 is SGHNT and CDR2 YYREEE (reference sequence). This CDR3 is built from 12 residues.

The V call is TRBV6-6, the J call TRBJ2-5, with 7 bases lining up with TRBD2. The CDR3 is made up of 15 amino acids. The germline V gene has CDR1 MNHNY and CDR2 SVGAGI (reference sequence). The V and J ends lost 5 bases and 4 bases, in that order; junction bases with no gene match: 10. CDR3 in amino acids: CASSLGAGVSETQYF. CDR3 coding DNA: TGTGCCAGCAGTCTCGGGGCGGGGGTGTCAGAGACCCAGTACTTC.

The CDR3: CASSALGNSGNTIYF. CDR3 nucleotide sequence: TGTGCCAGCAGCGCGCTGGGCAACTCTGGAAACACCATATATTTT. The chain uses TRBV9 and TRBJ1-3; D is unresolved. Trimming took off 3 bases at V and 0 bases at J, with 10 bases between the two ends. There are 15 residues in the CDR3. Germline-derived CDR1 and CDR2 are SGDLS and YYNGEE. Filled out from reference TRBV9 and TRBJ1-3, the complete variable domain reads DSGVTQTPKHLITATGQRVTLRCSPRSGDLSVYWYQQSLDQGLQFLIQYYNGEERAKGNILERFSAQQFPDLHSELNLSSLELGDSALYFCASSALGNSGNTIYFGEGSWLTVV.

In this sample, this clone turned up a few times. Additional DNA sequences in this sample encode the identical CDR3. The chain is built from TRBV5-1 and TRBJ2-7, with TRBD2 identical over 11 bases. V shed 4 bases and J 3 bases; nucleotides not matched to a gene: 3. CDR1 is SGHRS and CDR2 is YFSETQ in the germline V gene. CDR3 length: 14 residues. CDR3 region: CASSETSGSYEQYF. Here the CDR3 DNA reads TGCGCCAGCAGCGAAACTAGCGGGAGCTACGAGCAGTACTTC.

This clone was picked up one time. The chain has TRBV19 and TRBJ2-5, with D possibly TRBD2 on 5 matching bases. The length of the CDR3 is 14 residues. CDR1 is LNHDA, CDR2 SQIVND, per germline (reference sequence). V lost 3 bases and J 4 bases, leaving 12 bases between the germline ends. CDR3 sequence: CASSIPGSVETQYF. The DNA for the CDR3 is TGTGCCAGTAGTATCCCGGGGTCTGTAGAGACCCAGTACTTC.